Reported below is one T cell receptor (beta chain). Its antigen is not identified. V lost 4 bases to trimming and J lost 7 bases, with 14 bases between them. This CDR3 spans 14 amino acids. CDR1 and CDR2 from the germline V gene are MNHNS and SASEGT. These data belong to a study of beta chain features in type 1 diabetes. Broader study findings: In every one of the four CD4+ subsets, TCRB CDR3s were moderately but significantly shorter in Type 1 diabetes patients.

Isolated RNA was reverse transcribed in full, so expressed TCRB transcripts were sequenced. Assay used: immunoSEQ multiplex PCR; TCRdb lists only in-frame clones, some missing. This table has roughly 47,000 clones, roughly 40% appearing once. The chain joins TRBV6-1 to TRBJ1-5; tentative D call: TRBD1 (5 bases). The TCR comes from a man under 40 with type 1 diabetes. Input material: stem cell memory CD4+ T cells from blood. CDR3 DNA: TGTGCCAGCAGTGCGTCAGGGTCGTCCCAGCCCCAGCATTTT. This translates into CASSASGSSQPQHF.